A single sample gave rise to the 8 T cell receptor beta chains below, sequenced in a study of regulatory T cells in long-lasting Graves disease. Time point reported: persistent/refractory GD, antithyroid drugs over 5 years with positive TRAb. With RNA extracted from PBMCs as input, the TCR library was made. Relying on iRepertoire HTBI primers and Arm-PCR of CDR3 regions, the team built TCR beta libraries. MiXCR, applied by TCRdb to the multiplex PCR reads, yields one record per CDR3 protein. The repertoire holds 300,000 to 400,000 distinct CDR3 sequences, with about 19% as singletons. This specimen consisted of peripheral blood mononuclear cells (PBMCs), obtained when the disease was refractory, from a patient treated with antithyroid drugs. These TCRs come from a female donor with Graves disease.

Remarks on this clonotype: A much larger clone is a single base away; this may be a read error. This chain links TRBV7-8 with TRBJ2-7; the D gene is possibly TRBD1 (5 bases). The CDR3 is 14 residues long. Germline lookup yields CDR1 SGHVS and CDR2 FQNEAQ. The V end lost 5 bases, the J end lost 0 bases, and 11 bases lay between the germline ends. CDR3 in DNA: TGTGCCAGCAGCCCTCAGACAGCCTCCTACGAGCAGTACTTC. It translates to CASSPQTASYEQYF.

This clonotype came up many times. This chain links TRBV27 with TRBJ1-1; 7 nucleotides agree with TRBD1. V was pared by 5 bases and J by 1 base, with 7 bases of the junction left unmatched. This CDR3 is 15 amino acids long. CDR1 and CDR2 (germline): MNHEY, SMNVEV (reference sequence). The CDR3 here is CASSPRQGSNTEAFF. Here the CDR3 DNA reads TGTGCCAGCAGTCCGCGACAGGGATCGAACACTGAAGCTTTCTTT.

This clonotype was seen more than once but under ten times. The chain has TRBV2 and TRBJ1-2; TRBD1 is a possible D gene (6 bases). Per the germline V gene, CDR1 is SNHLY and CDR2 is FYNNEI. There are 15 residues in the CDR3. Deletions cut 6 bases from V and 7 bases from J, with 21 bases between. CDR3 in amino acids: CASSFGGRGASGYTF. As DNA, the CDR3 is TGTGCCAGCAGCTTCGGGGGCAGGGGTGCATCTGGCTACACCTTC.

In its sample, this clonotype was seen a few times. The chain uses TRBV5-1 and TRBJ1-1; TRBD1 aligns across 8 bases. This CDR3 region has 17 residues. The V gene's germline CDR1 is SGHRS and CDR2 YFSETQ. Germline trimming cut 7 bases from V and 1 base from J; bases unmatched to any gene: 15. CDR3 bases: TGCGCCAGCGGCTCACAGTTAACAGGGGGTGCGAACACTGAAGCTTTCTTT. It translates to CASGSQLTGGANTEAFF.

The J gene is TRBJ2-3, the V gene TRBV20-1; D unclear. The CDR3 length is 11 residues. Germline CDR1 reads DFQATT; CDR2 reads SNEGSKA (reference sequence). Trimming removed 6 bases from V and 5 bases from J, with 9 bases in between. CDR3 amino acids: CSAFGRDTQYF. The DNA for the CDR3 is TGCAGTGCCTTCGGACGAGATACGCAGTATTTT.

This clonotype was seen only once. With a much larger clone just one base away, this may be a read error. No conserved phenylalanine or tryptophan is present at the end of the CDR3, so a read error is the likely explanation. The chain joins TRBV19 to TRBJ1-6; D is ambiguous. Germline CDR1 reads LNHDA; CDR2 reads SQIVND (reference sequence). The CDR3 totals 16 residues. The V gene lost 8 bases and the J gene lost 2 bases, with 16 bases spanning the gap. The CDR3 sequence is CASARRVETYNSPLHS. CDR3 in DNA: TGTGCCAGTGCGAGGAGGGTGGAAACCTATAATTCACCCCTCCACTCT.

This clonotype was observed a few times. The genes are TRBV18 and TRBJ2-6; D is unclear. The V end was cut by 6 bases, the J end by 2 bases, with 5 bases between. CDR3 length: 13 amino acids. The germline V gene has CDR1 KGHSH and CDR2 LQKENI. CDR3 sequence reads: CASSSAGANVLTF. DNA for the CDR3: TGTGCCAGCTCCTCAGCTGGGGCCAACGTCCTGACTTTC. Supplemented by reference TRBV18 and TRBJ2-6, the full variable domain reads NAGVMQNPRHLVRRRGQEARLRCSPMKGHSHVYWYRQLPEEGLKFMVYLQKENIIDESGMPKERFSAEFPKEGPSILRIQQVVRGDSAAYFCASSSAGANVLTFGAGSRLTVL.

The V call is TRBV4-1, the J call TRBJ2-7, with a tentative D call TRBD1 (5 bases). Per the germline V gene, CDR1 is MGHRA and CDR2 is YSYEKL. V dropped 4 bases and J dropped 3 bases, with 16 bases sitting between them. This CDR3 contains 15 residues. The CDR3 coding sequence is TGCGCCAGCAGCCCCCCTAATTCGCAGGGCTACGAGCAGTACTTC. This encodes CASSPPNSQGYEQYF.